There are many counts of the clone carrying this T cell receptor beta chain. Its antigen is not identified. These data belong to a study of CD8 T cells in ankylosing spondylitis. Each CDR3 protein gets one entry after TCRdb re-called the 5' RACE reads with MiXCR. The sample contains 180,000 or so distinct CDR3 sequences, 11% of which appear only once. Study observations and caveats: Peripheral blood samples showed relatively rare disease-linked clones, and these clones were CD8+.

Trimming pared 5 bases from V and 2 bases from J, leaving 8 bases between. Germline V lookup: CDR1 DFQATT, CDR2 SNEGSKA (reference sequence). The CDR3 runs 12 residues. V usage is TRBV20-1 and J usage is TRBJ2-3, with D possibly called TRBD1 or TRBD2 (5 bases each). This receptor was identified in a male donor with ankylosing spondylitis or in good health (not recorded which). The sequenced sample consisted of blood, either unsorted or a sorted T cell fraction (not recorded which). In DNA form, the CDR3 reads TGCAGTGCTGGGGACCTCACAGATACGCAGTATTTT. It codes for CSAGDLTDTQYF.